The following is a TCR beta chain sequence with its context. The antigen it recognizes is unknown. The sample holds no much larger clone one base away, and base qualities are not on file. The data were taken from a study of blood T cell repertoires in COVID-19 (dated by TCRdb to the early 2020s). A note on the overall study: Collaborator samples came from the United States, Italy and Spain and covered acute and convalescent phases of COVID-19. The prospective study material was composed of cDNA or gDNA derived from T cells, B-cell-depleted T cells, or PBMCs. Deeply sampled blood TCRbeta repertoires from subjects exposed to, actively infected with, or recovered from COVID-19 were included in the dataset. The repertoires were released in a freely available public database intended as a resource for research on the immune response to SARS-CoV-2. The samples were drawn from two sources: the first 160 participants of the ongoing ImmuneRACE study, and 950 to 1,500 subjects contributed by 6 global collaborators. Sample metadata almost always included a de-identified subject ID, COVID-19 status, age in years and sex. Where HLA class I and class II types were available, the types were taken from metadata supplied by the sample provider, not from assay-based typing. Study-wide findings and limitations: How much clinical and demographic metadata was included differed by source and by participant, and the metadata was provided uncurated.

Each collaborating institution followed its own protocols to collect whole blood in K2EDTA tubes. For TCRbeta analysis, collaborators shipped samples in one of three forms: frozen whole blood, isolated PBMCs, or DNA extracted from either of those sample types. TCRbeta CDR3 regions were amplified from genomic DNA using the immunoSEQ Assay, a bias-controlled multiplex PCR. On the authors' methods: Nucleated cell counts per sample were estimated from amplification of reference gene primers within the assay. Sequence reads were collapsed and filtered to measure the absolute abundance of every unique TCRbeta CDR3 rearrangement. For each sample, productive Simpson clonality was calculated as the square root of Simpson's diversity index over productive rearrangements. TCRdb limited this immuneACCESS table to in-frame rearrangements with V and J called. A share of clones is missing; checked studies link under half to unresolved V genes, and the rest is unexplained. Clone size and the V and J calls come from that table; the DNA yielded D and trimming. The sample table shows about 130,000 clones, and 70% to 80% are seen once. The leading ten clones occupy less than 14% of the sample.

Sequencing used peripheral blood. This TCR was recovered from a human donor in a cohort sampled during active COVID-19.

Here the CDR3 is given as CASTMGADSNQPQHF. The nucleotides are TGTGCCAGCACTATGGGGGCCGATAGCAATCAGCCCCAGCATTTT. The chain employs TRBV6-5 and TRBJ1-5, and possibly TRBD1, on 6 matching bases. The CDR3 runs 15 amino acids, cysteine and phenylalanine included. Kept here is only the CDR3 DNA, which spans 45 bases and is read in frame from base 1. According to the germline V gene, CDR1 reads MNHEY and CDR2 reads SVGAGI. V was cut back by 7 bases and J by 0 bases, leaving a gap of 13 bases between them.